This TCR beta chain was identified in a study of blood T cell repertoires in COVID-19. TCRdb's table, derived via immunoSEQ multiplex PCR, lists solely in-frame clones and lacks some. The sample has roughly 250,000 clones; over 70% are singletons. Trimming at V came to 5 bases and at J to 0 bases, leaving 4 bases not matched to a gene. From germline, CDR1 is MNHEY and CDR2 SVGAGI. The CDR3 is 15 amino acids. V gene TRBV6-5 combines with J gene TRBJ2-7; 10 bases line up with TRBD1. The sequence derives from a woman aged 80 or older with acute or convalescent COVID-19. Sequenced: peripheral blood. Here the CDR3 DNA reads TGTGCCAGCAGTAACGGACAGGGGGTCTCCTACGAGCAGTACTTC. The encoded protein is CASSNGQGVSYEQYF.